Presented here are 10 T cell receptor beta chains from one specimen sequenced in a study of blood T cell repertoires in COVID-19. Assay: immunoSEQ multiplex PCR; the TCRdb copy retains only in-frame clones and omits some. The sample consists of under 200,000 clones, around 85% of them appearing once. The source material was peripheral blood. The origin of the receptors is a man in his 60s who had recovered from COVID-19.

In this sample, this clone turned up a few times. The rearrangement uses TRBV12-1 and TRBJ1-5; the table names TRBD1, a call not compared with the DNA. TRBV12-1 is described as a pseudogene. The CDR3 length is 22 residues. This CDR3 reads CASSFMKGQIVNPCYSNQPQHF. CDR3 sequence (DNA): TGTGCCAGCAGCTTTATGAAAGGACAGATTGTTAACCCCTGTTATAGCAATCAGCCCCAGCATTTT.

The rearrangement joins TRBV7-8 to TRBJ1-2; possible D gene TRBD1, 6 bases. The V gene's germline CDR1 is SGHVS and CDR2 FQNEAQ. The germline V and J ends were trimmed by 1 base and 0 bases, with 9 bases remaining between them. This CDR3 is built from 15 residues. The CDR3: CASSLVPGANYGYTF. For the CDR3, the DNA is TGTGCCAGCAGCTTAGTCCCAGGGGCTAACTATGGCTACACCTTC.

The rearrangement uses TRBV28 and TRBJ1-2; D perhaps matches TRBD1 (5 bases). The V end lost 3 bases, the J end lost 13 bases, and 12 bases lay between the germline ends. The CDR3 runs 11 residues. In germline, CDR1 is MDHEN, CDR2 SYDVKM. CDR3 loop: CASSFTRGLTF. The DNA of the CDR3 is TGTGCCAGCAGTTTTACGCGGGGCCTCACCTTC.

The chain is built from TRBV6-5 and TRBJ1-2; possibly TRBD1 for D (6 bases). CDR3 length: 12 amino acids. V was pared by 6 bases and J by 6 bases, with 11 bases between. Germline lookup yields CDR1 MNHEY and CDR2 SVGAGI. Written as DNA, the CDR3 is TGTGCCAGCAGAGTAGGGGGTGATGGCTACACCTTC. Protein product: CASRVGGDGYTF.

The genes are TRBV7-5 and TRBJ2-6; the D call of TRBD1 is as the table states it, not checked on the DNA. TRBV7-5 is labeled a pseudogene. CDR3 size: 20 residues. This CDR3 is CARSLARTVTDFGGANVLTF. In DNA, the CDR3 is TGTGCCAGAAGCTTAGCGCGGACAGTAACGGACTTCGGTGGGGCCAACGTCCTGACTTTC.

This sequence joins TRBV29-1 and TRBJ2-1, with a weak D call TRBD2 (7 bases). This CDR3 has 13 amino acids. Per the germline V gene, CDR1 is SQVTM and CDR2 is ANQGSEA. V lost 4 bases, J lost 10 bases, and 17 bases lay in between. The CDR3 spells CSVVLGGAREQFF. As DNA, the CDR3 is TGCAGCGTTGTACTAGGGGGGGCCCGGGAGCAGTTCTTC.

This sequence joins TRBV25-1 and TRBJ1-1; 9 bases align to TRBD1. The CDR3 spans 14 residues. CDR1 MGHDK and CDR2 SYGVNS come from the germline V gene. V was clipped by 8 bases and J by 4 bases; unmatched bases: 8. CDR3 sequence reads: CASAGTGRGTEAFF. The CDR3 DNA reads as TGTGCCAGCGCCGGGACAGGGAGGGGCACTGAAGCTTTCTTT.

The chain uses TRBV6-5 and TRBJ1-1, with a weak D call TRBD1 (5 bases). Trimming removed 7 bases at V and 6 bases at J, with 12 bases between. Germline CDR1 MNHEY, CDR2 SVGAGI. The CDR3 consists of 12 residues. The CDR3 DNA is TGTGCCAGCATCCCATTGGGGCCTGAAGCTTTCTTT. It encodes CASIPLGPEAFF.

The rearrangement uses TRBV5-4 and TRBJ2-7; D ambiguous. The length of the CDR3 is 12 residues. Germline V gives CDR1 SGHNT, CDR2 YYREEE (reference sequence). Trimming removed 4 bases from V and 5 bases from J, with 10 bases in between. The CDR3: CASSGGRNEQYF. CDR3 DNA: TGTGCCAGCAGCGGCGGAAGGAACGAGCAGTACTTC.

The chain employs TRBV11-2 and TRBJ1-1; D unresolved. The germline CDR1 and CDR2 sequences are SGHAT and FQNNGV. V gave up 0 bases and J gave up 1 base, with 12 bases separating them. This CDR3 is 16 amino acids long. The CDR3 region has the DNA TGTGCCAGCAGCTTAGATTTCGGGAACAAGAACACTGAAGCTTTCTTT. It translates to CASSLDFGNKNTEAFF.